This TCR beta chain was recorded in a study of CD8 T cells in ankylosing spondylitis. Concerning this clonotype itself: Its specificity is not known.

Whole-study results and caveats: A number of the motif variants had already been described in reactive arthritis synovial fluid and blood. Seemingly characteristic of ankylosing spondylitis blood was a TCR beta motif consisting of roughly 8 highly homologous variants. It was reported that disease-linked clones were significantly enriched in matched ankylosing spondylitis synovial fluid.

Losses at the gene ends were 3 bases for V and 8 bases for J; bases not matched to a gene: 3. The length of the CDR3 is 13 residues. Germline V gene data show CDR1 as LGHNT and CDR2 as FRNRAP. TCRdb re-called the 5' RACE reads with MiXCR, one entry per CDR3 protein. The table includes 300,000 to 350,000 distinct CDR3 sequences, about 15% detected once. What was sequenced was blood, either unsorted or a sorted T cell fraction (not recorded which). The sequence derives from a male donor with ankylosing spondylitis or in good health (not recorded which). The rearrangement uses TRBV12-5 and TRBJ2-1; 8 bases agree with TRBD2. The DNA of the CDR3 is TGTGCTAGTGGTTTCGCGGGGGGTCATGAGCAGTTCTTC. As protein: CASGFAGGHEQFF.